This T cell receptor beta chain was recorded in a study of identical twins. Study observations and caveats: Invariant MAIT and iNKT cells could partly confound zero-insertion analyses.

J was trimmed by 9 bases and V by 4 bases; bases with no gene match: 9. The CDR3 is 14 residues long. Germline CDR1 is SNHLY and CDR2 is FYNNEI. There are many counts of this clonotype. Its antigen is not known. One entry per CDR3 protein, called by TCRdb with MiXCR from the 5' RACE reads. The data show 460,000 or so distinct CDR3 sequences, approximately 15% seen once. The same sample was also used in a study of yellow fever vaccine responses in identical twins.

This receptor was identified in a woman younger than 30 in good health. Sequencing input: CD4+ T cells sorted from blood. The chain links TRBV2 to TRBJ2-1; 7 positions match TRBD1. The chain's CDR3 is CASSADRVGGEQFF. The CDR3 DNA is TGTGCCAGCAGTGCAGACAGGGTTGGTGGTGAGCAGTTCTTC.